This TCR beta chain was retrieved from a study of T-cell memory formation after mild COVID-19. Study conclusions and caveats: The pre-infection memory compartment contained some responding clones, suggesting cross-reactive memory joined.

TCRdb called the 5' RACE reads again in MiXCR, with one record for every CDR3 protein. Of around 200,000 distinct CDR3 sequences listed, more than 9% are singletons. This clonotype was detected ten times or more. The antigen is not known. The receptor comes from a man younger than 30 who had mild COVID-19 (a few samples of this study predate the infection). Cell type and time point are not known. The specimen sequenced was PBMCs or a T cell subset sorted from them (not recorded which).

CDR3 nucleotides: TGCAGCGTTAAAACTGAGGCGAACACTGAAGCTTTCTTT. Protein product: CSVKTEANTEAFF. This chain connects TRBV29-1 to TRBJ1-1, with no clear D. The CDR3 runs to 13 residues. Germline values: CDR1 SQVTM, CDR2 ANQGSEA. The V end lost 5 bases, the J end lost 1 base, and 11 bases lay between the germline ends.